These 25 T cell receptor beta chains share one sample of origin, sequenced in a study of early T cells in non-severe SARS-CoV-2 infection. One entry per CDR3 protein, called by TCRdb with MiXCR from the 5' RACE reads. The profile shows 85,000 to 100,000 distinct CDR3 sequences, 16% of them singletons. The specimen sequenced was whole blood. These TCRs come from an adult who was a healthcare worker with PCR-confirmed SARS-CoV-2 infection or an uninfected control (not recorded which).

This clonotype has more than one count but fewer than ten. This chain joins TRBV5-1 and TRBJ1-2; D is uncertain. Trimming took off 0 bases at V and 8 bases at J, with 11 bases between the two ends. The CDR3 is made up of 13 amino acids. Per germline, CDR1 SGHRS and CDR2 YFSETQ. CDR3: CASSLEGLIGYTF. Written as DNA, the CDR3 is TGCGCCAGCAGCTTGGAAGGGCTGATAGGCTACACCTTC.

The chain uses TRBV10-3 and TRBJ1-1; possible D gene TRBD1, 5 bases. CDR3 length: 13 amino acids. V gave up 8 bases and J gave up 1 base, with 11 bases separating them. Germline V gene data show CDR1 as ENHRY and CDR2 as SYGVKD. The DNA of the CDR3 is TGTGCCATCGGGGGGGATAGGAACACTGAAGCTTTCTTT. As protein: CAIGGDRNTEAFF.

The V and J genes are TRBV27 and TRBJ1-6, with TRBD1 as a possible D gene (6 bases). V shed 4 bases and J shed 0 bases, with 13 bases lying between them. Germline CDR1 reads MNHEY; CDR2 reads SMNVEV (reference sequence). The CDR3 has 17 amino acids. The CDR3 nucleotides are TGTGCCAGCAGTTCCCCTCAGGGGAGCTCCTATAATTCACCCCTCCACTTT. Its translation is CASSSPQGSSYNSPLHF.

This clonotype was seen repeatedly, ten times or more. V gene TRBV7-9 combines with J gene TRBJ2-7; D remains unclear. The V gene's germline CDR1 is SEHNR and CDR2 FQNEAQ (reference sequence). Trimming cost V 1 base and J 3 bases, with 16 bases left between them. The CDR3 has 16 amino acids. For the CDR3, the DNA is TGTGCCAGCAGCTTAGACGGTACAACCTCGAACTACGAGCAGTACTTC. Translating gives CASSLDGTTSNYEQYF.

This clonotype was counted a few times. CDR3 sequence: CASSRDRERDEQFF. CDR3 coding DNA: TGTGCCAGCTCACGGGACAGGGAGAGGGATGAGCAGTTCTTC. The chain is built from TRBV18 and TRBJ2-1; 9 positions match TRBD1. The germline gives CDR1 KGHSH, CDR2 LQKENI. The CDR3 runs 14 residues. J gave up 8 bases and V 4 bases, and 6 bases lay outside the gene matches.

Ten or more counts support this clonotype. The V and J genes are TRBV20-1 and TRBJ1-1; weak D call: TRBD1 (5 bases). There are 12 residues in the CDR3. The germline V and J ends were trimmed by 4 bases and 1 base, with 7 bases remaining between them. Germline V lookup: CDR1 DFQATT, CDR2 SNEGSKA (reference sequence). This CDR3 reads CSATTANTEAFF. CDR3 nucleotide sequence: TGCAGTGCTACGACAGCGAACACTGAAGCTTTCTTT.

This clonotype was observed a handful of times. V usage is TRBV9 and J usage is TRBJ1-2; 7 bases are shared with TRBD1. CDR1 is SGDLS, CDR2 YYNGEE, per germline. The CDR3 covers 17 residues. After removal of 1 base from V and 0 bases from J, the junction contained 9 bases not matched to a gene. CDR3 amino acids: CASSVLPTGKANYGYTF. CDR3 nucleotides: TGTGCCAGCAGCGTACTACCGACAGGGAAGGCTAACTATGGCTACACCTTC. Using reference TRBV9 and TRBJ1-2 for the parts outside the CDR3, the full variable domain is DSGVTQTPKHLITATGQRVTLRCSPRSGDLSVYWYQQSLDQGLQFLIQYYNGEERAKGNILERFSAQQFPDLHSELNLSSLELGDSALYFCASSVLPTGKANYGYTFGSGTRLTVV.

This clonotype was recorded a few times. This rearrangement joins TRBV5-1 to TRBJ1-1, with 8 bases aligning to TRBD1. Per germline, CDR1 SGHRS and CDR2 YFSETQ. Losses at the gene ends were 4 bases for V and 0 bases for J; bases not matched to a gene: 8. CDR3 size: 16 residues. The CDR3 loop is CASSPLRQGMNTEAFF. DNA for the CDR3: TGCGCCAGCAGCCCCCTTCGACAGGGGATGAACACTGAAGCTTTCTTT.

This chain links TRBV19 with TRBJ2-1, with 8 positions matching TRBD2. The germline V gene encodes CDR1 LNHDA and CDR2 SQIVND (reference sequence). The CDR3 contains 14 residues. The junction had 2 bases not matched to a gene; V was cut back by 2 bases and J by 5 bases. The DNA for the CDR3 is TGTGCCAGTAGTATAACGGGAGGGAACAATGAGCAGTTCTTC. It is translated as CASSITGGNNEQFF.

The table lists this clonotype with a few counts. The V call is TRBV7-2, the J call TRBJ2-7, with D unclear. Per germline, CDR1 SGHTA and CDR2 FQGNSA. Deletions cut 5 bases from V and 3 bases from J, with 17 bases between. This CDR3 has 15 residues. The CDR3 sequence: CASSPTGPLDYEQYF. Written as DNA, the CDR3 is TGTGCCAGCAGCCCAACCGGCCCCCTCGACTACGAGCAGTACTTC.

The chain links TRBV20-1 to TRBJ2-3, with TRBD2 matching over 13 bases. The CDR3 is 17 residues long. After removal of 1 base from V and 0 bases from J, the junction contained 4 bases not matched to a gene. CDR1 DFQATT and CDR2 SNEGSKA come from the germline V gene (reference sequence). The CDR3 bases are TGCAGTGCTAGAGGGGGACTAGCGGGGACAAGCACAGATACGCAGTATTTT. Translating gives CSARGGLAGTSTDTQYF.

The table lists this clonotype with a few counts. The rearrangement links TRBV12-3 or TRBV12-4 to TRBJ1-1, with D possibly matching TRBD1 (5 bases). The CDR3 extends over 14 amino acids. The germline V and J ends were trimmed by 0 bases and 4 bases, with 9 bases remaining between them. The CDR3: CASSLAGDATEAFF. CDR3 bases: TGTGCCAGCAGTTTAGCGGGGGATGCCACTGAAGCTTTCTTT.

This clonotype has more than one count but fewer than ten. The chain is built from TRBV6-2 or TRBV6-3 and TRBJ2-1; 8 nucleotides line up with TRBD2. This CDR3 comprises 14 residues. Germline V gives CDR1 MNHEY, CDR2 SVGEGT. Unmatched junction bases numbered 6, after V lost 7 bases and J lost 4 bases. CDR3 sequence (DNA): TGTGCCAGCACCCGGGGGGGCGGATACAATGAGCAGTTCTTC. Protein: CASTRGGGYNEQFF.

This clonotype was detected only a few times. The rearrangement links TRBV6-5 to TRBJ2-1, with TRBD2 matching 9 bases. Germline CDR1 MNHEY, CDR2 SVGAGI. This CDR3 contains 16 residues. After removal of 3 bases from V and 7 bases from J, the junction contained 10 bases not matched to a gene. CDR3 bases: TGTGCCAGCAGTTATTGGGGTAGCGGGAGCGATAATGAGCAGTTCTTC. As protein: CASSYWGSGSDNEQFF.

In its sample, this clonotype was seen a few times. The chain carries TRBV6-2 or TRBV6-3 and TRBJ1-1; TRBD1 aligns across 7 bases. The CDR3 consists of 16 residues. Germline-derived CDR1 and CDR2 are MNHEY and SVGEGT. Trimming at V came to 0 bases and at J to 3 bases, leaving 7 bases not matched to a gene. In DNA form, the CDR3 reads TGTGCCAGCAGTTACTCAAATGGCAGGGGGTACACTGAAGCTTTCTTT. Amino acid sequence: CASSYSNGRGYTEAFF.

The chain links TRBV7-8 to TRBJ1-1; no clear D. Germline V lookup: CDR1 SGHVS, CDR2 FQNEAQ. V lost 2 bases, J lost 4 bases, and 11 bases lay in between. The CDR3 totals 14 residues. The chain's CDR3 is CASSLSGVGTEAFF. In DNA, the CDR3 is TGTGCCAGCAGCTTATCCGGGGTCGGCACTGAAGCTTTCTTT.

This clonotype appeared a few times. V is TRBV7-9 and J is TRBJ2-7, with 11 bases that match TRBD2. Trimming at V came to 5 bases and at J to 2 bases, leaving 5 bases not matched to a gene. CDR1 and CDR2 (germline): SEHNR, FQNEAQ (reference sequence). There are 15 residues in the CDR3. The CDR3 DNA is TGTGCCAGCAGCCCCGGGACTAGCGGACCCTACGAGCAGTACTTC. This gives the protein CASSPGTSGPYEQYF.

The chain combines TRBV3-1 with TRBJ2-7, with 9 bases lining up with TRBD2. The germline CDR1 and CDR2 sequences are LGHDT and YNNKEL (reference sequence). The length of the CDR3 is 12 residues. The junction had 3 bases not matched to a gene; V was cut back by 6 bases and J by 6 bases. CDR3 loop: CASSLAGTEQYF. CDR3 coding DNA: TGTGCCAGCAGTCTAGCGGGAACCGAGCAGTACTTC.

This clonotype has more than one count but fewer than ten. V is TRBV5-1 and J is TRBJ1-4, with a possible D match to TRBD1 (5 bases). Germline lookup yields CDR1 SGHRS and CDR2 YFSETQ. Trimming took 5 bases from V and 3 from J, leaving 14 bases between them. This CDR3 comprises 15 residues. The CDR3 protein is CASRPTAGPNEKLFF. The DNA of the CDR3 is TGCGCCAGCAGGCCGACAGCGGGCCCTAATGAAAAACTGTTTTTT.

This clonotype occurred a few times. The chain combines TRBV6-6 with TRBJ1-2; possibly TRBD1 for D (6 bases). In germline, CDR1 is MNHNY, CDR2 SVGAGI (reference sequence). Trimming took 7 bases from V and 3 from J, leaving 18 bases between them. The CDR3 totals 15 residues. The CDR3 loop reads CASTPLNGGYYGYTF. The CDR3 DNA reads TGTGCCAGCACTCCTCTAAACGGGGGCTACTATGGCTACACCTTC.

The CDR3 loop is CASSQTHYEQYF. The CDR3 coding sequence is TGTGCCAGCAGCCAGACCCACTACGAGCAGTACTTC. V and J are TRBV11-2 and TRBJ2-7; D gene unclear. The germline V and J ends were trimmed by 5 bases and 3 bases, with 8 bases remaining between them. This CDR3 is built from 12 residues. Germline CDR1 is SGHAT and CDR2 is FQNNGV.

This clonotype was observed a few times. The V gene is TRBV19, the J gene TRBJ2-1; TRBD2 is a possible D gene (6 bases). Trimming left V 1 base short and J 7 bases short, with 17 bases between. Germline V lookup: CDR1 LNHDA, CDR2 SQIVND (reference sequence). The CDR3 consists of 16 residues. The DNA of the CDR3 is TGTGCCAGTAGTATAGTGGGCAGGGAGGCCTGGAATGAGCAGTTCTTC. Translating it yields CASSIVGREAWNEQFF.

This clonotype was observed a handful of times. This chain connects TRBV28 to TRBJ2-7; TRBD1 agrees at 8 bases. J gave up 4 bases and V 6 bases, and 11 bases lay outside the gene matches. CDR3 size: 15 residues. Germline V gene data show CDR1 as MDHEN and CDR2 as SYDVKM. CDR3 loop: CASRARTGSNYEQYF. CDR3 bases: TGTGCCAGCAGGGCCCGGACAGGGAGCAATTACGAGCAGTACTTC.

This clonotype was picked up a small number of times. This rearrangement joins TRBV19 to TRBJ2-1; possibly TRBD2 for D (5 bases). The CDR3 has 15 amino acids. V was pared by 4 bases and J by 7 bases, with 17 bases between. Germline V CDR1 and CDR2: LNHDA, SQIVND (reference sequence). The CDR3, as DNA: TGTGCCAGTAGTACTACGAGGGAGTTTTTGAATGAGCAGTTCTTC. Protein sequence: CASSTTREFLNEQFF.

V is TRBV7-2 and J is TRBJ2-5, with D uncertain. Trimming took off 2 bases at V and 5 bases at J, with 3 bases between the two ends. From germline, CDR1 is SGHTA and CDR2 FQGNSA. The CDR3 covers 11 residues. The CDR3 protein is CASSLWETQYF. DNA for the CDR3: TGTGCCAGCAGCTTATGGGAGACCCAGTACTTC.